A single sample gave rise to the 30 T cell receptor beta chains below, sequenced in a study of cytomegalovirus exposure and HLA in healthy donors. Primers: 60 Vbeta forward and 13 Jbeta reverse. Libraries were prepared by immunoSEQ multiplex PCR; TCRdb keeps only in-frame clonotypes and omits some of them. Of some 120,000 clones in the sample, about 8.5% were seen once. Sequenced input: PBMCs. The receptors were sampled from a man between 40 and 49 years old in good health and CMV-seronegative.

The rearrangement links TRBV27 to TRBJ1-5; 10 bases are shared with TRBD1. V gave up 8 bases and J gave up 0 bases; unmatched junction bases: 7. CDR3 length: 16 residues. CDR1 and CDR2 from the germline V gene are MNHEY and SMNVEV (reference sequence). The DNA of the CDR3 is TGTGCCAGCTGGGACAGGGGCCCCAATAGCAATCAGCCCCAGCATTTT. Its protein product is CASWDRGPNSNQPQHF.

The V and J genes are TRBV7-9 and TRBJ2-7; possibly TRBD2 for D (5 bases). V gave up 4 bases and J gave up 4 bases, with 8 bases separating them. Germline CDR1 and CDR2: SEHNR and FQNEAQ (reference sequence). The CDR3 covers 12 residues. CDR3 sequence: CASSYGGYEQYF. DNA for the CDR3: TGTGCCAGCAGCTACGGCGGGTACGAGCAGTACTTC. Using reference TRBV7-9 and TRBJ2-7 for the parts outside the CDR3, the full variable domain is DTGVSQNPRHKITKRGQNVTFRCDPISEHNRLYWYRQTLGQGPEFLTYFQNEAQLEKSRLLSDRFSAERPKGSFSTLEIQRTEQGDSAMYLCASSYGGYEQYFGPGTRLTVT.

The CDR3 here is CASSDGVGNYGYTF. The CDR3 nucleotides read TGTGCCAGCAGCGACGGGGTGGGTAACTATGGCTACACCTTC. The chain joins TRBV27 to TRBJ1-2; no clear D gene. The CDR3 loop spans 14 amino acids. Trimming pared 6 bases from V and 1 base from J, leaving 12 bases between. The V gene's germline CDR1 is MNHEY and CDR2 SMNVEV (reference sequence).

V is TRBV10-3 and J is TRBJ2-7, with 11 nucleotides matching TRBD2. Trimming took 3 bases from V and 3 from J; bases not matched to a gene: 4. Looked up from germline, CDR1 is ENHRY and CDR2 is SYGVKD. The CDR3 is 15 amino acids. The CDR3 DNA reads TGTGCCATCAGTGACCCCACTAGCGGGGGCTACGAGCAGTACTTC. Translating gives CAISDPTSGGYEQYF.

The J gene is TRBJ2-5, the V gene TRBV10-3; 8 nucleotides line up with TRBD2. This CDR3 is 14 amino acids long. Germline CDR1 and CDR2: ENHRY and SYGVKD. This CDR3 is CAAAGDGGQETQYF. CDR3 nucleotides: TGTGCGGCAGCGGGAGACGGTGGCCAAGAGACCCAGTACTTC.

V usage is TRBV5-4 and J usage is TRBJ2-7, with 9 bases that match TRBD1. CDR3 size: 14 residues. J gave up 5 bases and V 3 bases, and 6 bases lay outside the gene matches. Germline V gives CDR1 SGHNT, CDR2 YYREEE (reference sequence). CDR3 nucleotides: TGTGCCAGCAGCTCCCCAGGACAGGGGAACGAGCAGTACTTC. It is translated as CASSSPGQGNEQYF.

For this clone: The sample has other DNA sequences that encode this CDR3 too. The CDR3 loop reads CASSLEGGTEAFF. The CDR3 DNA sequence: TGTGCCAGCAGCTTAGAGGGGGGGACTGAAGCTTTCTTT. The chain combines TRBV7-9 with TRBJ1-1; D is possibly TRBD1 (6 bases). Germline CDR1 and CDR2: SEHNR and FQNEAQ (reference sequence). The germline V and J ends were trimmed by 1 base and 5 bases, with 8 bases remaining between them. The CDR3 has 13 amino acids.

The chain recombines TRBV5-6 with TRBJ2-3; 9 bases map to TRBD2. This CDR3 comprises 14 residues. With V trimmed by 4 bases and J by 6 bases, 6 bases remained unmatched. CDR1 and CDR2 (germline): SGHDT, YYEEEE. DNA of the CDR3: TGTGCCAGCAGCAAGGGACTAGCTGTGGATACGCAGTATTTT. Translation gives CASSKGLAVDTQYF. The whole variable domain, filled in from reference TRBV5-6 and TRBJ2-3, reads DAGVTQSPTHLIKTRGQQVTLRCSPKSGHDTVSWYQQALGQGPQFIFQYYEEEERQRGNFPDRFSGHQFPNYSSELNVNALLLGDSALYLCASSKGLAVDTQYFGPGTRLTVL.

This clone appeared a few times. This sequence joins TRBV7-7 and TRBJ2-3; tentatively, D is TRBD1 (6 bases). Trimming stripped 3 bases from V and 0 bases from J, with 10 bases between. The CDR3 contains 15 residues. Germline values: CDR1 SSHAT, CDR2 FNYEAQ (reference sequence). As DNA, the CDR3 is TGTGCCAGCAGCTTGGGGGCGACTAGCACAGATACGCAGTATTTT. It codes for CASSLGATSTDTQYF.

The chain joins TRBV4-1 to TRBJ2-5; no clear D. CDR3 length: 15 amino acids. CDR1 is MGHRA, CDR2 YSYEKL, per germline. V was cut by 0 bases and J by 4 bases, with 12 bases left in between. The CDR3 DNA is TGCGCCAGCAGCCAAGATCAGGCCAGTGGAGAGACCCAGTACTTC. Its protein is CASSQDQASGETQYF.

This clone turned up a few times. V and J are TRBV7-8 and TRBJ1-3; D is unresolved. The germline CDR1 and CDR2 sequences are SGHVS and FQNEAQ. The CDR3 runs to 14 residues. The V gene lost 8 bases and the J gene lost 1 base, with 12 bases spanning the gap. In nucleotides, the CDR3 is TGTGCCAGCTCCCTAACAGAATCTGGAAACACCATATATTTT. Its protein product is CASSLTESGNTIYF.

This clone has only a few counts. Written as DNA, the CDR3 is TGTGCCAGCAGCTCCGCGGGGGGGCGCGATACGCAGTATTTT. This translates into CASSSAGGRDTQYF. This chain uses TRBV7-2 with TRBJ2-3; 9 bases are shared with TRBD2. Germline CDR1 and CDR2: SGHTA and FQGNSA. J was trimmed by 6 bases and V by 4 bases; bases with no gene match: 5. The CDR3 loop spans 14 amino acids. Full variable domain (missing parts from reference TRBV7-2 and TRBJ2-3): GAGVSQSPSNKVTEKGKDVELRCDPISGHTALYWYRQSLGQGLEFLIYFQGNSAPDKSGLPSDRFSAERTGGSVSTLTIQRTQQEDSAVYLCASSSAGGRDTQYFGPGTRLTVL.

This clone was counted between two and nine times. The chain is built from TRBV7-8 and TRBJ1-2, with D perhaps matching TRBD1 (6 bases). CDR3 length: 15 residues. Germline CDR1 is SGHVS and CDR2 is FQNEAQ. Trimming took 0 bases from V and 3 from J, leaving 11 bases between them. Here the CDR3 DNA reads TGTGCCAGCAGCTTAGCGGACAGCTTCTACTATGGCTACACCTTC. It specifies CASSLADSFYYGYTF.

This chain connects TRBV6-6 to TRBJ2-3; 10 nucleotides align to TRBD2. The V gene's germline CDR1 is MNHNY and CDR2 SVGAGI (reference sequence). The CDR3 sequence is 14 residues long. The junction had 3 bases not matched to a gene; V was cut back by 5 bases and J by 4 bases. The CDR3, as DNA: TGTGCCAGCAGTACGGGGACTAGCGCAGATACGCAGTATTTT. Translating it yields CASSTGTSADTQYF.

A few counts support this clone. This sequence joins TRBV11-2 and TRBJ2-3; TRBD2 matches at 10 bases. The germline gives CDR1 SGHAT, CDR2 FQNNGV. After removal of 5 bases from V and 5 bases from J, the junction contained 4 bases not matched to a gene. The CDR3 extends over 14 amino acids. The CDR3 loop reads CASSRGLAEDTQYF. For the CDR3, the DNA is TGTGCCAGCAGCCGTGGACTAGCGGAAGATACGCAGTATTTT. Complete variable domain (other parts from reference TRBV11-2 and TRBJ2-3): EAGVAQSPRYKIIEKRQSVAFWCNPISGHATLYWYQQILGQGPKLLIQFQNNGVVDDSQLPKDRFSAERLKGVDSTLKIQPAKLEDSAVYLCASSRGLAEDTQYFGPGTRLTVL.

In its sample, this clone was seen a few times. This chain joins TRBV29-1 and TRBJ1-1; D gene uncertain. Germline values: CDR1 SQVTM, CDR2 ANQGSEA. Trimming left V 4 bases short and J 4 bases short, with 4 bases between. The CDR3 length is 10 residues. This CDR3 reads CSVAGTEAFF. The CDR3 DNA reads as TGCAGCGTTGCAGGCACTGAAGCTTTCTTT.

This clone has a handful of counts. The rearrangement links TRBV5-4 to TRBJ2-1, with D unresolved. The CDR3 is made up of 15 amino acids. Trimming cost V 4 bases and J 0 bases, with 11 bases left between them. CDR1 and CDR2 from the germline V gene are SGHNT and YYREEE (reference sequence). Written as DNA, the CDR3 is TGTGCCAGCAGCCCTCCTAGAAGCTCCTACAATGAGCAGTTCTTC. Encoded protein: CASSPPRSSYNEQFF. The full variable domain, with the rest looked up from reference TRBV5-4 and TRBJ2-1, is ETGVTQSPTHLIKTRGQQVTLRCSSQSGHNTVSWYQQALGQGPQFIFQYYREEENGRGNFPPRFSGLQFPNYSSELNVNALELDDSALYLCASSPPRSSYNEQFFGPGTRLTVL.

This clone was picked up a small number of times. The chain joins TRBV5-1 to TRBJ2-3, with TRBD2 matching over 12 bases. Looked up from germline, CDR1 is SGHRS and CDR2 is YFSETQ. The ends lost 2 bases at V and 5 bases at J; junction bases unmatched: 3. The CDR3 extends over 15 amino acids. DNA for the CDR3: TGCGCCAGCAGCTTTGGACTAGCGGGGAAAGATACGCAGTATTTT. Translated: CASSFGLAGKDTQYF.

This clone was counted only a few times. The junction departs from germline at one end; a sequencing error may be responsible. The chain employs TRBV9 and TRBJ1-2, with TRBD1 identical over 12 bases. CDR1 is SGDLS, CDR2 YYNGEE, per germline. This CDR3 contains 16 residues. The CDR3 reads CAGSASGTGGPYGYTF. The CDR3, as DNA: TGTGCCGGCAGCGCTTCGGGGACAGGGGGCCCCTATGGCTACACCTTC.

For the CDR3, the DNA is TGCAGCGCCTCGCAGGGGACGAACACTGAAGCTTTCTTT. As protein: CSASQGTNTEAFF. The V call is TRBV29-1, the J call TRBJ1-1; TRBD1 is a possible D gene (6 bases). The CDR3 covers 13 residues. The ends were cut back, 7 bases at V and 1 base at J, with 13 bases in the middle. Germline V gene data show CDR1 as SQVTM and CDR2 as ANQGSEA.

This clone occurred a few times. This chain links TRBV5-1 with TRBJ2-3; maybe TRBD2 (6 bases). The V gene lost 2 bases and the J gene lost 2 bases, with 12 bases spanning the gap. Germline V gene sequence: CDR1 SGHRS, CDR2 YFSETQ. CDR3 size: 15 residues. CDR3 sequence (DNA): TGCGCCAGCAGCTTAAGCGGGCACAACACAGATACGCAGTATTTT. This gives the protein CASSLSGHNTDTQYF.

By its share, this clone is medium-sized. The conserved closing phenylalanine or tryptophan is absent in this CDR3, likely reflecting a read error. Because the CDR3's place on the DNA is in doubt, the DNA is left out and the CDR3 is given as listed by TCRdb. The chain has TRBV18 and TRBJ2-7; the DNA was not compared with TRBD2, the D call given in the table. Germline loops: CDR1 KGHSH, CDR2 LQKENI. The CDR3 totals 12 residues, both ends included. CDR3 in amino acids: CASSPLAGGRLP.

The chain uses TRBV15 and TRBJ1-6; no clear D. The germline V gene encodes CDR1 LNHNV and CDR2 YYDKDF (reference sequence). Trimming stripped 4 bases from V and 8 bases from J, with 12 bases between. The CDR3 is made up of 14 amino acids. For the CDR3, the DNA is TGTGCCACCAGCATGAGCCAGGTAGATTCACCCCTCCACTTT. Translated: CATSMSQVDSPLHF.

The CDR3 nucleotides are TGTGCCAGCAGCTTAGTGCAGGGGGCGCCGACAAATGAGCAGTTCTTC. Its translation is CASSLVQGAPTNEQFF. The J gene is TRBJ2-1, the V gene TRBV7-2; 8 bases agree with TRBD1. CDR3 size: 16 residues. The V gene end was trimmed by 1 base and the J gene end by 7 bases; junction bases not matched to a gene: 9. CDR1 and CDR2 (germline): SGHTA, FQGNSA.

The chain joins TRBV6-1 to TRBJ2-1, with D possibly being TRBD2 (6 bases). The CDR3 is made up of 13 amino acids. Germline assignment: CDR1 MNHNS and CDR2 SASEGT. Between the trimmed V and J ends, which lost 4 bases and 7 bases, there was a span of 11 bases. CDR3 DNA: TGTGCCAGCAGTGGGGACGGGGGTAATGAGCAGTTCTTC. Its translation: CASSGDGGNEQFF.

V usage is TRBV27 and J usage is TRBJ1-1; D unclear. Germline CDR1 reads MNHEY; CDR2 reads SMNVEV (reference sequence). V gave up 4 bases and J gave up 0 bases, with 3 bases separating them. The CDR3 length is 12 residues. The DNA for the CDR3 is TGTGCCAGCAGTTCTATGAACACTGAAGCTTTCTTT. Its protein is CASSSMNTEAFF.

The DNA for the CDR3 is TGTGCCAGCAGCTTGGGACAGGTTAATGAAAAACTGTTTTTT. Encoded protein: CASSLGQVNEKLFF. This rearrangement joins TRBV7-9 to TRBJ1-4, with TRBD1 matching 8 bases. V shed 3 bases, J shed 4 bases, and the junction held 1 base outside the gene matches. The CDR3 runs 14 residues. Germline V lookup: CDR1 SEHNR, CDR2 FQNEAQ (reference sequence).

This clone was counted between two and nine times. This sequence joins TRBV29-1 and TRBJ2-7, with 7 bases identical to TRBD2. In germline, CDR1 is SQVTM, CDR2 ANQGSEA. There are 12 residues in the CDR3. V shed 6 bases, J shed 2 bases, and the junction held 4 bases outside the gene matches. The CDR3 spells CSVSSGAYEQYF. The DNA of the CDR3 is TGCAGCGTCTCTAGCGGAGCCTACGAGCAGTACTTC.

This clone has only a few counts. The chain is built from TRBV28 and TRBJ1-6, with TRBD1 identical over 7 bases. The CDR3 is made up of 14 amino acids. Per germline, CDR1 MDHEN and CDR2 SYDVKM. V lost 6 bases, J lost 7 bases, and 6 bases stayed unmatched. CDR3 in DNA: TGTGCCAGCAGCCAATACAGGGGAAATTCACCCCTCCACTTT. The encoded protein is CASSQYRGNSPLHF.

There are a few counts of this clone. V is TRBV5-1 and J is TRBJ2-2; possibly TRBD2 for D (5 bases). CDR1 is SGHRS and CDR2 is YFSETQ in the germline V gene. The V end was cut by 3 bases, the J end by 2 bases, with 20 bases between. The CDR3 is 18 amino acids. CDR3 sequence (DNA): TGCGCCAGCAGCTCCCGACTATCCGGGGATTCAAACACCGGGGAGCTGTTTTTT. Its protein is CASSSRLSGDSNTGELFF.